These 2 T cell receptor beta chains originate from one sample sequenced in a study of CD8+ T cells in alopecia areata. As the sequencing template, cDNA was produced by extracting RNA and reverse transcribing it. Some clones are missing from TCRdb's copy, which holds only in-frame ones; the method was immunoSEQ multiplex PCR. The sample includes around 190,000 clones, more than 55% of them seen just once. The treatment was: oral pan-JAK inhibitor, 5-10 mg twice daily. Sequencing used CD4+ T cells sorted from blood, obtained at week 4, from a patient treated with tofacitinib. The receptors were sampled from a human donor with alopecia areata.

The chain links TRBV29-1 to TRBJ2-3; 8 nucleotides align to TRBD2. Trimming at V came to 6 bases and at J to 4 bases, leaving 12 bases not matched to a gene. Germline CDR1 is SQVTM and CDR2 is ANQGSEA. The CDR3 is made up of 15 amino acids. The CDR3 DNA follows: TGCAGCGTCGCAACTAAAGGACTAGCTGCAGATACGCAGTATTTT. Its translation is CSVATKGLAADTQYF.

About this clone: Distinct nucleotide sequences in the sample also encode this CDR3. The V call is TRBV2, the J call TRBJ1-1; tentatively, D is TRBD1 (5 bases). This CDR3 is 13 amino acids long. V shed 6 bases and J shed 0 bases, with 8 bases lying between them. Germline V lookup: CDR1 SNHLY, CDR2 FYNNEI. This chain's CDR3 is CASSGDLNTEAFF. The CDR3 DNA reads as TGTGCCAGCAGCGGGGACCTGAACACTGAAGCTTTCTTT.